This TCR beta chain was sequenced in a study of tumor-infiltrating lymphocytes in primary liver carcinoma. Unsorted whole blood yielded blood RNA, and germline DNA was extracted as well. Synthesis of TCR beta cDNA was carried out from approximately 470 ng total RNA with a constant-region primer. Investigators got TCR beta libraries out of three nested multiplex PCR rounds, done with slightly modified ARM-PCR. TCRdb itself ran the multiplex PCR reads through MiXCR, one entry per CDR3 protein. The profile shows fewer than 400,000 distinct CDR3 sequences, roughly 60% of them singletons. Sequencing was carried out using peripheral blood. This receptor was obtained from a man in his forties with primary liver carcinoma and hepatitis B virus infection.

The CDR3 region has the DNA TGTGCCAGCAGTTCGGACTACTTCCCCTACGAGCAGTACTTC. Amino acids: CASSSDYFPYEQYF. The gene calls are TRBV28 and TRBJ2-7; possible D gene TRBD2, 6 bases. The CDR3 runs 14 residues. CDR1 is MDHEN, CDR2 SYDVKM, per germline. The germline V and J ends were trimmed by 4 bases and 2 bases, with 12 bases remaining between them.